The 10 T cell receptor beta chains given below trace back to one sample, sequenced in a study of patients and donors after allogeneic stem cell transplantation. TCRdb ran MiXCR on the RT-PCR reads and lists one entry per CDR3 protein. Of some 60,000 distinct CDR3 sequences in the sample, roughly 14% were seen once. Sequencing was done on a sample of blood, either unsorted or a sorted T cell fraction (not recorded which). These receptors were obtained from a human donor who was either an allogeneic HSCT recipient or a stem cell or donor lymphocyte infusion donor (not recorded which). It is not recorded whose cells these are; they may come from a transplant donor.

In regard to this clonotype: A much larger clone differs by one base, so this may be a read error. The CDR3 spells CSVAGLPGPLAEAFF. The CDR3 nucleotides are TGCAGCGTTGCTGGGCTACCGGGCCCTTTAGCTGAAGCTTTCTTT. The chain employs TRBV29-1 and TRBJ1-1; the D is unclear. V lost 4 bases and J lost 6, with 21 bases in between. CDR3 length equals 15 residues. Germline CDR1 SQVTM, CDR2 ANQGSEA.

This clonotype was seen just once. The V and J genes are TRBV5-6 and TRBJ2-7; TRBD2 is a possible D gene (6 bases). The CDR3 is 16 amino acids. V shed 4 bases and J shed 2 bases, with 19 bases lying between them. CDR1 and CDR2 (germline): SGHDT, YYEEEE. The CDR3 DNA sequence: TGTGCCAGCAGCCTTCTGACTAGGACCCCAGCCTACGAGCAGTACTTC. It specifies CASSLLTRTPAYEQYF.

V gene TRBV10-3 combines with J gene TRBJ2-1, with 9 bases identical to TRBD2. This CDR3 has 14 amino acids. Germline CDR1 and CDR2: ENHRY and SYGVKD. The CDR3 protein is CASSGLAGNNEQFF. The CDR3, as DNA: TGTGCATCGTCAGGGCTAGCGGGAAACAATGAGCAGTTCTTC.

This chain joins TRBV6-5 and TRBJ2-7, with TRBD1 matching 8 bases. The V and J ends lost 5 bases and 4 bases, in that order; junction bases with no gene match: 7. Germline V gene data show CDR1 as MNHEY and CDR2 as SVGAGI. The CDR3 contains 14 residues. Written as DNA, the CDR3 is TGTGCCAGCAGTGCGCCGGGACAGGTTTACGAGCAGTACTTC. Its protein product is CASSAPGQVYEQYF.

This CDR3 reads CSAGSLVFDLTKNIQYF. The CDR3 nucleotides read TGCAGTGCTGGATCCCTCGTGTTCGACCTAACCAAAAACATTCAGTACTTC. The chain joins TRBV20-1 to TRBJ2-4; no clear D gene. CDR1 and CDR2 from the germline V gene are DFQATT and SNEGSKA (reference sequence). V was pared by 5 bases and J by 2 bases, with 22 bases between. The CDR3 is 17 residues long.

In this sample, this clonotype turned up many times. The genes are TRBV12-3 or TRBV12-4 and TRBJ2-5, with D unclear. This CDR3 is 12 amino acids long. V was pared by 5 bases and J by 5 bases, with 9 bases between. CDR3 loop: CASSPQRETQYF. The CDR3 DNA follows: TGTGCCAGCAGTCCTCAGAGGGAGACCCAGTACTTC.

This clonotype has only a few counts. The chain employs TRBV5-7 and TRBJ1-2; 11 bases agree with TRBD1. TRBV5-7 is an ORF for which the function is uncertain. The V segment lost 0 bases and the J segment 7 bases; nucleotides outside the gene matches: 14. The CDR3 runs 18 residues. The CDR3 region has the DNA TGTGCCAGCAGCTTGGCCAGCGGACAGGGGGCGCACCCTGGTGGCTACACCTTC. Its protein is CASSLASGQGAHPGGYTF.

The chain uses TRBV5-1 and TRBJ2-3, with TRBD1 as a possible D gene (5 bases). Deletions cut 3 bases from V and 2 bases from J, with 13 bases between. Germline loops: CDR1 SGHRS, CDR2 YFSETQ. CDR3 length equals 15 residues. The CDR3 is CASSWAGSSTDTQYF. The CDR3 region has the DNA TGCGCCAGCAGCTGGGCAGGGTCCTCCACAGATACGCAGTATTTT.

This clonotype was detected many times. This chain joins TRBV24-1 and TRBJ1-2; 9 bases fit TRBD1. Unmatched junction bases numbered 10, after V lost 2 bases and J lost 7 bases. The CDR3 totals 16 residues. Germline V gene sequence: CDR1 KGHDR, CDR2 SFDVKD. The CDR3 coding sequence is TGTGCCACCAGTGATTACCCCGACAGGGGGATGAGTGGCTACACCTTC. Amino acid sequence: CATSDYPDRGMSGYTF.

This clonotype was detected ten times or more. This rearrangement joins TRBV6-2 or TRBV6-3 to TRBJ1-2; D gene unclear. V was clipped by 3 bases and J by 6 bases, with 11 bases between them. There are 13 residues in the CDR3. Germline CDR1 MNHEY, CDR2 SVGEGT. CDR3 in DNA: TGTGCCAGCAGTTATTCGGCAATCGATGGCTACACCTTC. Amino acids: CASSYSAIDGYTF.